This passage covers 17 T cell receptor beta chains from one sample sequenced in a study of T cells in pancreatic ductal adenocarcinoma. Sequencing used immunoSEQ multiplex PCR; TCRdb keeps in-frame clones, though not all of them. The sample lists 97,000 or so clones; around 96% were seen once. Surgery without prior neoadjuvant therapy was the treatment of the selected pancreatic ductal adenocarcinoma patients. Sequenced: PBMCs. These receptors were collected from a human donor with pancreatic ductal adenocarcinoma.

The J gene is TRBJ1-1, the V gene TRBV21-1; TRBD1 is the table's D call, not checked against the DNA. TRBV21-1 is annotated as a pseudogene. The CDR3 has 14 amino acids. The CDR3 bases are TGTGCCAGCAGCAGGAAGGGGATGGACACTGAAGCTTTCTTT. This sequence encodes CASSRKGMDTEAFF.

The CDR3 loop is CASSPSGISTDTQYF. In nucleotides, the CDR3 is TGTGCCAGCAGCCCTAGCGGGATAAGCACAGATACGCAGTATTTT. The chain recombines TRBV7-2 with TRBJ2-3; 9 nucleotides match TRBD2. From germline, CDR1 is SGHTA and CDR2 FQGNSA. This CDR3 spans 15 amino acids. The trim removed 5 bases at V and 0 bases at J, leaving 3 bases unmatched.

This chain uses TRBV7-9 with TRBJ2-3; D gene ambiguous. The germline V and J ends were trimmed by 2 bases and 0 bases, with 6 bases remaining between them. CDR1 is SEHNR and CDR2 is FQNEAQ in the germline V gene (reference sequence). The CDR3 covers 14 residues. The CDR3 coding sequence is TGTGCCAGCAGCTTATCCATTAGCACAGATACGCAGTATTTT. This sequence encodes CASSLSISTDTQYF. Complete variable domain (other parts from reference TRBV7-9 and TRBJ2-3): DTGVSQNPRHKITKRGQNVTFRCDPISEHNRLYWYRQTLGQGPEFLTYFQNEAQLEKSRLLSDRFSAERPKGSFSTLEIQRTEQGDSAMYLCASSLSISTDTQYFGPGTRLTVL.

This chain links TRBV27 with TRBJ2-3, with TRBD2 matching over 8 bases. Germline-derived CDR1 and CDR2 are MNHEY and SMNVEV (reference sequence). With 6 bases clipped from V and 2 bases from J, the junction kept 7 bases outside the gene matches. CDR3 length equals 15 residues. The chain's CDR3 is CASSGTRVSTDTQYF. The CDR3 DNA reads TGTGCCAGCAGCGGGACTAGGGTATCCACAGATACGCAGTATTTT.

CDR3 in amino acids: CAIAEGQMNTEAFF. CDR3 sequence (DNA): TGTGCCATCGCAGAAGGACAGATGAACACTGAAGCTTTCTTT. The chain carries TRBV10-3 and TRBJ1-1, with D maybe TRBD1 (6 bases). Per the germline V gene, CDR1 is ENHRY and CDR2 is SYGVKD. V was pared by 8 bases and J by 0 bases, with 13 bases between. The CDR3 has 14 residues.

The chain links TRBV6-6 to TRBJ2-3; D gene unclear. Germline assignment: CDR1 MNHNY and CDR2 SVGAGI (reference sequence). The CDR3 loop spans 12 amino acids. V was shortened by 6 bases and J by 1 base, with 5 bases between the two germline ends. The CDR3 loop reads CASRRGTDTQYF. The CDR3 coding sequence is TGTGCCAGCAGGAGAGGCACAGATACGCAGTATTTT.

The chain links TRBV10-2 to TRBJ2-7; tentative D call: TRBD2 (7 bases). V dropped 4 bases and J dropped 5 bases, with 18 bases sitting between them. The CDR3 consists of 15 residues. Per germline, CDR1 WSHSY and CDR2 SAAADI. The CDR3 here is CASSVGGLAKNEQYF. The CDR3 nucleotides are TGCGCCAGCAGTGTGGGGGGGCTAGCGAAGAACGAGCAGTACTTC.

The J gene is TRBJ1-2, the V gene TRBV27; 11 positions agree with TRBD1. The V and J ends lost 0 bases and 0 bases, in that order; junction bases with no gene match: 15. The CDR3 spans 21 residues. CDR1 MNHEY and CDR2 SMNVEV come from the germline V gene (reference sequence). The CDR3 bases are TGTGCCAGCAGTTTATCGGGACAGGGGGAGTCCCCCGCGATTTCTAACTATGGCTACACCTTC. It is translated as CASSLSGQGESPAISNYGYTF.

The gene calls are TRBV6-5 and TRBJ2-3; 7 bases map to TRBD1. The length of the CDR3 is 16 residues. Germline CDR1 is MNHEY and CDR2 is SVGAGI. V was clipped by 4 bases and J by 2 bases; unmatched bases: 9. CDR3 in DNA: TGTGCCAGCAGTTCTCAGGGGGTTCCCCACACAGATACGCAGTATTTT. It is translated as CASSSQGVPHTDTQYF.

V is TRBV6-5 and J is TRBJ2-2, with D possibly matching TRBD2 (5 bases). V was pared by 7 bases and J by 6 bases, with 15 bases between. Per the germline V gene, CDR1 is MNHEY and CDR2 is SVGAGI. The CDR3 has 14 residues. The CDR3 region is CASTLRAFPGELFF. The CDR3, as DNA: TGTGCCAGCACCTTGAGGGCGTTCCCCGGGGAGCTGTTTTTT.

This clone has just one count. The gene calls are TRBV5-1 and TRBJ2-1; 7 bases are shared with TRBD2. J was trimmed by 3 bases and V by 7 bases; bases with no gene match: 10. Germline CDR1 and CDR2: SGHRS and YFSETQ. The CDR3 totals 15 residues. The CDR3 protein is CASAWGAGFYNEQFF. The CDR3 DNA reads TGCGCCAGCGCCTGGGGAGCGGGATTCTACAATGAGCAGTTCTTC.

The chain uses TRBV7-8 and TRBJ2-7, with D perhaps TRBD2 (6 bases). The V end was cut by 2 bases, the J end by 5 bases, with 10 bases between. Germline V gene sequence: CDR1 SGHVS, CDR2 FQNEAQ. The CDR3 runs to 13 residues. CDR3 bases: TGTGCCAGCAGCTTAACGGGAGTGAACGAGCAGTACTTC. It codes for CASSLTGVNEQYF.

The J gene is TRBJ2-5, the V gene TRBV4-2; possibly TRBD2 for D (6 bases). Germline CDR1 reads LGHNA; CDR2 reads YNFKEQ. The CDR3 extends over 14 amino acids. V was cut by 4 bases and J by 2 bases, with 11 bases left in between. The CDR3 region has the DNA TGTGCCAGCAGCCCCGGGACTTTTCAAGAGACCCAGTACTTC. Translated: CASSPGTFQETQYF.

This chain connects TRBV30 to TRBJ1-5, with 11 bases identical to TRBD1. Germline values: CDR1 GTSNPN, CDR2 SVGIG (reference sequence). Trimming cost V 8 bases and J 6 bases; bases outside gene matches: 12. CDR3 size: 15 residues. The CDR3 nucleotides read TGTGCCAGTAATACCGGACAGGGGGCGTTTCAGCCCCAGCATTTT. This gives the protein CASNTGQGAFQPQHF.

The V call is TRBV19, the J call TRBJ2-5; 9 nucleotides match TRBD1. Germline CDR1 reads LNHDA; CDR2 reads SQIVND (reference sequence). The V and J ends lost 4 bases and 8 bases, in that order; junction bases with no gene match: 8. This CDR3 is built from 14 residues. The CDR3 protein is CASSRNPGQGTQYF. The CDR3 DNA sequence: TGTGCCAGTAGTAGAAATCCGGGACAGGGAACCCAGTACTTC.

The V call is TRBV7-9, the J call TRBJ2-7; 10 positions agree with TRBD2. Unmatched junction bases numbered 18, after V lost 1 base and J lost 9 bases. The CDR3 length is 18 residues. CDR1 is SEHNR and CDR2 is FQNEAQ in the germline V gene (reference sequence). CDR3 DNA: TGTGCCAGCAGCTTAGTCGGGGGAAGTAGCGGGAGGCCCTATTGGCAGTACTTC. Amino acid sequence: CASSLVGGSSGRPYWQYF.

Comments on this clone: The same CDR3 also results from other DNA sequences found in this sample. The rearrangement links TRBV4-2 to TRBJ2-1; TRBD2 aligns across 7 bases. Per the germline V gene, CDR1 is LGHNA and CDR2 is YNFKEQ. The V and J ends lost 1 base and 3 bases, in that order; junction bases with no gene match: 3. CDR3 length: 15 amino acids. CDR3 region: CASSQGLADYNEQFF. As DNA, the CDR3 is TGTGCCAGCAGCCAAGGGCTAGCGGACTACAATGAGCAGTTCTTC.